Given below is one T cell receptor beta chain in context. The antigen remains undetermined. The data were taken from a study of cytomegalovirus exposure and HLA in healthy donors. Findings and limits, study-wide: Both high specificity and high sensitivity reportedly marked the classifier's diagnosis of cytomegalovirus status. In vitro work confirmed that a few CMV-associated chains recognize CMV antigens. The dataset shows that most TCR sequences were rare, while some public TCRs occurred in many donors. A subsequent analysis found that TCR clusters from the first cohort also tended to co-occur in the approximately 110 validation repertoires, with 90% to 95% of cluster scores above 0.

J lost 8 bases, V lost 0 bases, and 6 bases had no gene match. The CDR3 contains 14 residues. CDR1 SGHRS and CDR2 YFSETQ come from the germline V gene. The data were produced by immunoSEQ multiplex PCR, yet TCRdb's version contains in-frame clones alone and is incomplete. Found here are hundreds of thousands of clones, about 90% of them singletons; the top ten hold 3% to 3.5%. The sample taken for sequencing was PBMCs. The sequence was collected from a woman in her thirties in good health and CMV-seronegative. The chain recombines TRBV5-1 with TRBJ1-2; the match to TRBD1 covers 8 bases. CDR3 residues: CASSLESGTGGYTF. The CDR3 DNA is TGCGCCAGCAGCTTGGAGTCCGGGACAGGAGGCTACACCTTC.